The 25 T cell receptor beta chains given below trace back to one sample, sequenced in a study of cytomegalovirus exposure and HLA in healthy donors listed by TCRdb under 2017. Library generation was performed with the immunoSEQ multiplex PCR assay. The table comes from immuneACCESS by way of TCRdb, which keeps in-frame sequences with V and J called. Part of the clones is missing from these tables; in studies checked, under half for an unresolved V gene and the rest for unknown reasons. The sample table lists tens of thousands of clones, 85% to 95% of them with a count of one. The ten largest account for about 6.5% of the sample. Material: PBMCs. These TCRs come from a woman under 30 in good health and CMV-seropositive.

This sequence joins TRBV7-3 and TRBJ1-1; tentative D call: TRBD1 (6 bases). The CDR3 extends over 16 amino acids. V dropped 2 bases and J dropped 1 base, with 14 bases sitting between them. Germline V lookup: CDR1 SGHTA, CDR2 FQGTGA. The CDR3: CASSLVSGTPNTEAFF. The CDR3 DNA sequence: TGTGCCAGCAGCTTAGTTTCGGGGACACCGAACACTGAAGCTTTCTTT.

This clone appeared a few times. The chain employs TRBV2 and TRBJ2-7; 7 nucleotides agree with TRBD2. This CDR3 is built from 14 residues. J gave up 0 bases and V 9 bases, and 8 bases lay outside the gene matches. Germline lookup yields CDR1 SNHLY and CDR2 FYNNEI. The CDR3 here is CARSEAGSSYEQYF. DNA for the CDR3: TGTGCCAGGAGCGAAGCGGGGAGCTCCTACGAGCAGTACTTC.

V is TRBV30 and J is TRBJ2-6; 7 bases match TRBD1. The V gene's germline CDR1 is GTSNPN and CDR2 SVGIG (reference sequence). The CDR3 is 16 residues long. CDR3 DNA sequence: TGTGCACAAGGACAGGCGACCCTCTCTGGGGCCAACGTCCTGACTTTC. Residues: CAQGQATLSGANVLTF. Supplemented by reference TRBV30 and TRBJ2-6, the full variable domain reads SQTIHQWPATLVQPVGSPLSLECTVEGTSNPNLYWYRQAAGRGLQLLFYSVGIGQISSEVPQNLSASRPQDRQFILSSKKLLLSDSGFYLCAQGQATLSGANVLTFGAGSRLTVL.

V gene TRBV6-5 combines with J gene TRBJ1-1; D remains unclear. Germline values: CDR1 MNHEY, CDR2 SVGAGI. Trimming shortened V by 2 bases and J by 1 base, and 11 bases separated the two germline ends. This CDR3 has 15 amino acids. CDR3 DNA: TGTGCCAGCAGTTACGCCGTGCTCGGGAACACTGAAGCTTTCTTT. Translating gives CASSYAVLGNTEAFF.

The chain is built from TRBV5-1 and TRBJ2-5, with 8 nucleotides matching TRBD2. From germline, CDR1 is SGHRS and CDR2 YFSETQ. Trimming took 0 bases from V and 1 from J; bases not matched to a gene: 8. The CDR3 is 17 residues long. This CDR3 is CASSLAVTSGLQETQYF. The CDR3 DNA follows: TGCGCCAGCAGCTTGGCCGTAACTAGCGGACTCCAAGAGACCCAGTACTTC.

The chain links TRBV5-4 to TRBJ2-3; 10 bases line up with TRBD2. V lost 7 bases to trimming and J lost 1 base; unmatched junction nucleotides: 3. Germline V gene sequence: CDR1 SGHNT, CDR2 YYREEE (reference sequence). The CDR3 consists of 14 residues. The CDR3 bases are TGTGCCAGCGCCAGCGGGGGGGGCACAGATACGCAGTATTTT. Translation gives CASASGGGTDTQYF.

This sequence joins TRBV29-1 and TRBJ2-5; 8 bases line up with TRBD2. With 2 bases clipped from V and 7 bases from J, the junction kept 12 bases outside the gene matches. The germline gives CDR1 SQVTM, CDR2 ANQGSEA. The length of the CDR3 is 15 residues. The CDR3 protein is CSVEKGSSGYGTQYF. In nucleotides, the CDR3 is TGCAGCGTTGAAAAGGGGTCTAGCGGGTATGGGACCCAGTACTTC.

V gene TRBV6-6 combines with J gene TRBJ1-2, with TRBD1 matching 7 bases. This CDR3 contains 16 residues. Trimming removed 6 bases from V and 0 bases from J; junction bases left unmatched: 10. CDR1 and CDR2 from the germline V gene are MNHNY and SVGAGI (reference sequence). In DNA form, the CDR3 reads TGTGCCAGCAGCCCGGGACCGGGGACAGCTAACTATGGCTACACCTTC. Its translation: CASSPGPGTANYGYTF.

V and J are TRBV18 and TRBJ1-2, with a tentative D call TRBD1 (6 bases). V shed 4 bases and J shed 2 bases, with 17 bases lying between them. Germline-derived CDR1 and CDR2 are KGHSH and LQKENI. The CDR3 extends over 16 amino acids. The CDR3 DNA follows: TGTGCCAGCTCACTACAGGGCCTATTCCAAAACTATGGCTACACCTTC. Protein: CASSLQGLFQNYGYTF.

The V call is TRBV6-1, the J call TRBJ2-3, with D perhaps matching TRBD2 (5 bases). The CDR3 length is 14 residues. Germline loops: CDR1 MNHNS, CDR2 SASEGT. Trimming stripped 1 base from V and 2 bases from J, with 7 bases between. The CDR3: CASSEGTDTDTQYF. DNA for the CDR3: TGTGCCAGCAGTGAAGGGACTGACACAGATACGCAGTATTTT.

The chain links TRBV11-2 to TRBJ2-3; maybe TRBD2 (5 bases). V lost 7 bases and J lost 2, with 13 bases in between. The CDR3 runs 14 residues. Germline loops: CDR1 SGHAT, CDR2 FQNNGV. The CDR3 coding sequence is TGTGCCAGCATCGAGGGCGGCTACACAGATACGCAGTATTTT. Amino acids: CASIEGGYTDTQYF.

This rearrangement joins TRBV5-1 to TRBJ2-7; 11 bases map to TRBD2. The germline V gene has CDR1 SGHRS and CDR2 YFSETQ. CDR3 size: 15 residues. Trimming removed 3 bases from V and 0 bases from J; junction bases left unmatched: 2. The CDR3 protein is CASSSGTSGSYEQYF. The CDR3 nucleotides are TGCGCCAGCAGCTCCGGGACTAGCGGCTCCTACGAGCAGTACTTC.

This chain connects TRBV7-9 to TRBJ2-7; 14 bases align to TRBD2. The V segment lost 5 bases and the J segment 3 bases; nucleotides outside the gene matches: 6. CDR1 is SEHNR, CDR2 FQNEAQ, per germline (reference sequence). The CDR3 consists of 16 residues. In DNA form, the CDR3 reads TGTGCCAGCAGCAAAGGGGGACTAGCGGGGGACTACGAGCAGTACTTC. Translation gives CASSKGGLAGDYEQYF.

The chain has TRBV10-3 and TRBJ2-5; 8 bases map to TRBD1. Germline values: CDR1 ENHRY, CDR2 SYGVKD. V lost 10 bases and J lost 7; bases outside the gene matches: 8. The CDR3 runs 12 residues. The DNA of the CDR3 is TGTGCCACGCGACAGGGGCGGAGGACCCAGTACTTC. Translating it yields CATRQGRRTQYF.

J is TRBJ2-3 and V is TRBV9, with unresolved D. Trimming removed 0 bases from V and 2 bases from J, with 7 bases in between. The CDR3 has 14 amino acids. The germline V gene has CDR1 SGDLS and CDR2 YYNGEE. CDR3 residues: CASSVARYTDTQYF. CDR3 sequence (DNA): TGTGCCAGCAGCGTAGCTAGATACACAGATACGCAGTATTTT.

V is TRBV6-6 and J is TRBJ2-7; the match to TRBD2 covers 10 bases. This CDR3 is built from 15 residues. CDR1 and CDR2 from the germline V gene are MNHNY and SVGAGI (reference sequence). V shed 9 bases, J shed 4 bases, and the junction held 12 bases outside the gene matches. The CDR3 here is CASTEREGVSYEQYF. CDR3 sequence (DNA): TGTGCCAGTACCGAGCGGGAGGGAGTTAGTTACGAGCAGTACTTC.

The V gene is TRBV10-3, the J gene TRBJ1-1; 7 bases line up with TRBD1. The CDR3 sequence is 15 residues long. V lost 8 bases to trimming and J lost 2 bases; unmatched junction nucleotides: 11. The germline gives CDR1 ENHRY, CDR2 SYGVKD. For the CDR3, the DNA is TGTGCCATCCGGGGGGGAGGGGGCAGAAACACTGAAGCTTTCTTT. Translating gives CAIRGGGGRNTEAFF.

This chain connects TRBV15 to TRBJ2-5, with a possible D match to TRBD2 (5 bases). This CDR3 is built from 15 residues. The germline V gene encodes CDR1 LNHNV and CDR2 YYDKDF (reference sequence). V was clipped by 0 bases and J by 7 bases, with 15 bases between them. CDR3 in DNA: TGTGCCACCAGCAGAGATTTCCCCGCAGAGGGGACCCAGTACTTC. Amino acids: CATSRDFPAEGTQYF.

This sequence joins TRBV9 and TRBJ1-5; 8 positions agree with TRBD1. CDR3 length: 14 amino acids. The germline gives CDR1 SGDLS, CDR2 YYNGEE. The J segment lost 6 bases and the V segment lost 0 bases, leaving 2 bases of the junction unmatched. The CDR3 DNA reads TGTGCCAGCAGCGTAGGAACAGGGGGTCAGCCCCAGCATTTT. It translates to CASSVGTGGQPQHF.

V is TRBV5-1 and J is TRBJ1-1; tentative D call: TRBD1 (5 bases). Trimming cost V 5 bases and J 4 bases, with 9 bases left between them. The CDR3 is made up of 12 amino acids. The germline gives CDR1 SGHRS, CDR2 YFSETQ. The CDR3 bases are TGCGCCAGCAGTCAGGGATCCACTGAAGCTTTCTTT. Amino acids: CASSQGSTEAFF.

The rearrangement uses TRBV2 and TRBJ2-1; D uncertain. Germline loops: CDR1 SNHLY, CDR2 FYNNEI. The CDR3 sequence is 13 residues long. Deletions cut 6 bases from V and 1 base from J, with 7 bases between. CDR3 sequence: CASRANSYNEQFF. CDR3 bases: TGTGCCAGCAGAGCCAATTCCTACAATGAGCAGTTCTTC.

The V and J genes are TRBV5-1 and TRBJ2-4; TRBD2 is a possible D gene (5 bases). The germline gives CDR1 SGHRS, CDR2 YFSETQ. V lost 0 bases and J 8 bases, leaving 12 bases between the germline ends. This CDR3 spans 14 amino acids. The CDR3 loop reads CASSLAVGRDIQYF. The CDR3 DNA reads as TGCGCCAGCAGCTTGGCTGTAGGGAGAGACATTCAGTACTTC.

V usage is TRBV28 and J usage is TRBJ1-4; D is undetermined. Germline assignment: CDR1 MDHEN and CDR2 SYDVKM. The CDR3 covers 13 residues. V shed 3 bases and J shed 2 bases, with 4 bases lying between them. CDR3 coding DNA: TGTGCCAGCAGTTTCCGGACTAATGAAAAACTGTTTTTT. This gives the protein CASSFRTNEKLFF.

This clone was observed a single time. The gene calls are TRBV7-2 and TRBJ2-2; D is possibly TRBD2 (6 bases). The CDR3 runs to 16 residues. Trimming stripped 5 bases from V and 6 bases from J, with 19 bases between. CDR1 is SGHTA, CDR2 FQGNSA, per germline. In DNA form, the CDR3 reads TGTGCCAGCAGCGTACCCAGGGCGGGGTCGGCCGGGGAGCTGTTTTTT. This encodes CASSVPRAGSAGELFF.

This chain links TRBV9 with TRBJ2-1; perhaps TRBD2 as D (5 bases). Trimming took off 0 bases at V and 3 bases at J, with 10 bases between the two ends. Germline assignment: CDR1 SGDLS and CDR2 YYNGEE. The CDR3 has 15 amino acids. The CDR3 DNA sequence: TGTGCCAGCAGCGTAGCGGAGGCGTTCTACAATGAGCAGTTCTTC. Translated, it gives CASSVAEAFYNEQFF.